This T cell receptor beta chain is from a study of control samples from healthy donors and cancer patients. Method: immunoSEQ multiplex PCR; TCRdb's copy keeps in-frame clones and lacks some. This sample has 110,000 to 150,000 clones, with just under 95% found just once. This clonotype originated in a man aged 60-69 years with colorectal cancer. Sequenced material: PBMCs.

Here the CDR3 DNA reads TGTGCCAGTACCCCGGACAGGGGGCTCTACGAGCAGTACTTC. Translating gives CASTPDRGLYEQYF. V usage is TRBV19 and J usage is TRBJ2-7; 11 nucleotides agree with TRBD1. V lost 7 bases and J lost 3; bases outside the gene matches: 5. Germline V CDR1 and CDR2: LNHDA, SQIVND (reference sequence). This CDR3 spans 14 amino acids.